The 4 T cell receptor beta chains below were found in one sample sequenced in a study of naive and memory T cell subsets. Study-wide findings and caveats: Especially in CD8 cells, naive repertoires contained a few larger clonotypes, possibly CD45RA-re-expressing memory cells.

Both TRBC1 and TRBC2 were covered by a beta constant-region primer of two equimolar oligonucleotides. Ligated cDNA was amplified by four rounds of PCR with nested alpha and beta constant-region primers and SP2. Each CDR3 protein is one row after TCRdb ran MiXCR on the UMI-ligation and nested PCR reads. Altogether roughly 100,000 distinct CDR3 sequences are present, approximately 15% being singletons, with the ten largest covering about 3%. For these receptors, no antigen is known. The sequencing input was naive CD8+ T cells from blood. The source is a human donor in good health.

This clonotype has more than one count but fewer than ten. V gene TRBV25-1 combines with J gene TRBJ2-1, with D unclear. The CDR3 spans 12 residues. CDR1 MGHDK and CDR2 SYGVNS come from the germline V gene. V was trimmed by 7 bases and J by 4 bases, leaving 8 bases between them. The CDR3 DNA reads TGTGCCAGCAATCCCCAGTACAATGAGCAGTTCTTC. This sequence encodes CASNPQYNEQFF.

This clonotype was found a few times. The chain employs TRBV4-2 and TRBJ1-5; perhaps TRBD1 as D (6 bases). CDR3 length equals 16 residues. The germline V gene encodes CDR1 LGHNA and CDR2 YNFKEQ. With 0 bases removed from V and 2 bases from J, the gap between germline ends came to 11 bases. The chain's CDR3 is CASSQERGAGNQPQHF. CDR3 nucleotide sequence: TGTGCCAGCAGCCAAGAGAGGGGGGCCGGCAATCAGCCCCAGCATTTT.

The chain employs TRBV12-3 or TRBV12-4 and TRBJ2-3; D possibly matches TRBD1 or TRBD2 (5 bases each). The CDR3 spans 14 residues. Trimming took 4 bases from V and 6 from J, leaving 14 bases between them. The DNA of the CDR3 is TGTGCCAGCAGTTCCTTCGGGGCCAGGGATACGCAGTATTTT. Translated, it gives CASSSFGARDTQYF.

V and J are TRBV6-2 or TRBV6-3 and TRBJ2-2, with 8 bases fitting TRBD2. CDR1 and CDR2 (germline): MNHEY, SVGEGT. The V and J ends lost 5 bases and 0 bases, in that order; junction bases with no gene match: 5. This CDR3 comprises 16 residues. CDR3 amino acids: CASSTGTSANTGELFF. CDR3 bases: TGTGCCAGCAGTACTGGGACTAGTGCGAACACCGGGGAGCTGTTTTTT.